The 2 T cell receptor beta chains given below trace back to one sample, sequenced in a study of CD8 T cells in Susac syndrome (dated by TCRdb to between 2019 and 2020). The library came from the immunoSEQ multiplex PCR assay. RNA was extracted with the RNeasy kit and roughly 0.5 to 1 ug was reverse transcribed using random hexamers. TCRdb cleaned the public reads at Q25 with fastp, built clones with MiXCR and kept in-frame beta chains. Merged by CDR3 protein, the rows form single entries marked with the most common genes and DNA. The sample yields some 150,000 distinct CDR3 sequences; around 95% were counted once. The top ten clones comprise approximately 0.13% of the sample. Input material: CD4+ T cells from PBMCs. These TCRs come from a human donor with Susac syndrome.

The chain combines TRBV20-1 with TRBJ2-7; D might be TRBD1 (6 bases). Germline V gives CDR1 DFQATT, CDR2 SNEGSKA (reference sequence). Trimming took 4 bases from V and 5 from J, leaving 15 bases between them. The CDR3 extends over 13 amino acids. CDR3 sequence reads: CSAIGPGVDEQYF. The CDR3 region has the DNA TGCAGTGCTATTGGACCAGGGGTAGACGAGCAGTACTTC.

The chain recombines TRBV7-2 with TRBJ2-2; no definite D call. This CDR3 is built from 18 residues. From germline, CDR1 is SGHTA and CDR2 FQGNSA. Trimming removed 1 base at V and 1 base at J, with 16 bases between. The CDR3 nucleotides read TGTGCCAGCAGCTTAGTGTCTACTGACTGGATGAACACCGGGGAGCTGTTTTTT. It yields the protein CASSLVSTDWMNTGELFF.